This TCR beta chain was found in a study of CD8 T cells in Susac syndrome. Study-level findings and limits: It was acknowledged in the study that its TCR sequencing and HLA analysis involved a relatively small number of individuals.

For this clonotype: Its antigen remains unidentified.

With random hexamers, roughly 0.45 to 1 ug RNA was reverse transcribed. Amplification of TCR beta CDR3 across 54 Vbeta and 13 Jbeta was performed with immunoSEQ multiplex PCR. Via MiXCR, TCRdb re-called the immunoSEQ multiplex PCR reads, giving one row per CDR3 protein. The table includes some 200,000 distinct CDR3 sequences, roughly 96% detected once. V dropped 0 bases and J dropped 1; count of bases not matched to a gene: 14. The CDR3 is 19 amino acids. Per the germline V gene, CDR1 is SGDLS and CDR2 is YYNGEE. The J gene is TRBJ2-3, the V gene TRBV9; TRBD2 matches at 7 bases. Sequencing was carried out using CD4+ T cells from PBMCs. This TCR derives from a human donor with multiple sclerosis. The CDR3 loop is CASSVATVGASGGTDTQYF. For the CDR3, the DNA is TGTGCCAGCAGCGTAGCGACGGTAGGGGCTAGCGGAGGCACAGATACGCAGTATTTT.